This T cell receptor beta chain stems from a study of CD8 T cells in Susac syndrome. Reverse transcription used about 0.45 to 1 ug RNA and random hexamers. MiXCR was run by TCRdb on the immunoSEQ multiplex PCR reads, yielding one entry per CDR3 protein. The sample gives fewer than 250,000 distinct CDR3 sequences, 80% to 95% of which show up once; over 0.1% is in the top ten. Broader study findings: The authors acknowledged that their TCR sequencing and HLA analysis involved a relatively small number of individuals.

While CD8+ and CD4+ T cells were isolated negatively, TEMRA cells were enriched by FACS. In germline, CDR1 is GTSNPN, CDR2 SVGIG (reference sequence). After removal of 7 bases from V and 4 bases from J, the junction contained 15 bases not matched to a gene. This CDR3 region has 17 residues. On this clonotype: As yet, its antigen is unknown.

The V call is TRBV30, the J call TRBJ1-6; 8 nucleotides align to TRBD1. The receptor's source is a human donor with multiple sclerosis. The sequencing sample was made of CD8+ T cells from PBMCs. The CDR3, as DNA: TGTGCCTTGGACAGGGCGGCCTCGGGGCTTTATAATTCACCCCTCCACTTT. This gives the protein CALDRAASGLYNSPLHF.